This T cell receptor beta chain emerged from a study of T cell repertoires in cytomegalovirus infection. One entry per CDR3 protein results from TCRdb running MiXCR on the reads. The data contain roughly 570,000 distinct CDR3 sequences, over 35% of them singletons. In this sample, this clonotype turned up a few times. What it recognizes is unknown. The V end lost 4 bases, the J end lost 5 bases, and 21 bases lay between the germline ends. Germline V gene data show CDR1 as SGHTA and CDR2 as FQGNSA. This CDR3 has 16 amino acids. The rearrangement joins TRBV7-2 to TRBJ2-7; the D is unclear. The sample consisted of cultured PBMCs, taken from culture after CMV antigen stimulation. The receptor was derived from a human donor in good health (CMV status not recorded). Some clones in this sample may be carry-over from other donors' samples. The CDR3 coding sequence is TGTGCCAGCAGCTACCGTACCGTGTTCGGTAACCACGAGCAGTACTTC. Protein: CASSYRTVFGNHEQYF. The whole variable domain, filled in from reference TRBV7-2 and TRBJ2-7, reads GAGVSQSPSNKVTEKGKDVELRCDPISGHTALYWYRQSLGQGLEFLIYFQGNSAPDKSGLPSDRFSAERTGGSVSTLTIQRTQQEDSAVYLCASSYRTVFGNHEQYFGPGTRLTVT.